This TCR beta chain was sequenced for a study of response to subunit inactivated influenza vaccine. Overall study findings and caveats: With each seasonal influenza vaccination, the authors suggested, few new T cells are recruited.

TCRdb fed the RT-PCR reads into MiXCR, producing one record per CDR3 protein. The sample holds fewer than 600,000 distinct CDR3 sequences; approximately 7.8% are singletons and the top ten take around 13%. CDR1 and CDR2 from the germline V gene are LGHDT and YNNKEL (reference sequence). The J segment lost 0 bases and the V segment lost 1 base, leaving 6 bases of the junction unmatched. The CDR3 sequence is 16 residues long. As to this clonotype: The antigen is unknown.

The sequenced sample was PBMCs from blood, obtained around 2 years after vaccination. This receptor was identified in a man aged 45-69 years who received an inactivated influenza vaccine. This chain connects TRBV3-1 to TRBJ2-7; 7 bases map to TRBD1. The CDR3 is CASSQGRQGFSYEQYF. In nucleotides, the CDR3 is TGTGCCAGCAGCCAAGGGAGACAGGGTTTCTCCTACGAGCAGTACTTC.